Listed below are T cell receptor beta chains from one sample, sequenced in a study of cytomegalovirus exposure and HLA in healthy donors. Assay: immunoSEQ multiplex PCR; the TCRdb copy retains only in-frame clones and omits some. The sample includes around 91,000 clones, approximately 89% of them seen just once. Source material: PBMCs. The source of these receptors is a man aged 30 to 39 in good health and CMV-seropositive. CDR3s include the opening cysteine and the closing phenylalanine or tryptophan. The order of the fields is V gene, CDR3 protein.

v_gene: TRBV27
CDR3aa: CASSLTGNSGNTIYF

v_gene: TRBV10-3
CDR3aa: CAISDDRGDNEQFF

v_gene: TRBV5-4
CDR3aa: CASSLQGFEAFF

v_gene: TRBV2
CDR3aa: CASSVMVRTEAFF

v_gene: TRBV13
CDR3aa: CASSLLIGETQYF

v_gene: TRBV30
CDR3aa: CAWSVRYEQYF

v_gene: TRBV29-1
CDR3aa: CSVLGAGYGYTF

v_gene: TRBV5-1
CDR3aa: CASSLQGALGGANVLTF

v_gene: TRBV19
CDR3aa: CASSPRRGGNYGYTF

v_gene: TRBV9
CDR3aa: CASSVGGTDTQYF

v_gene: TRBV4-1
CDR3aa: CASSQGRGSMQYGYTF

v_gene: TRBV28
CDR3aa: CASSPPGRATDTQYF

v_gene: TRBV7-9
CDR3aa: CASSLGGQGNHEQYF

v_gene: TRBV6-1
CDR3aa: CASSGGQITDTQYF

v_gene: TRBV7-2
CDR3aa: CASSGGTGGQPQHF

v_gene: TRBV5-1
CDR3aa: CASSRQETNTEAFF

v_gene: TRBV27
CDR3aa: CASNRVAGGSNNEQFF

v_gene: TRBV27
CDR3aa: CASRNQELAANTDTQYF

v_gene: TRBV15
CDR3aa: CATSRWGSGRTSTDTQYF

v_gene: TRBV7-6
CDR3aa: CASSLGGGRKPNTEAFF

v_gene: TRBV28
CDR3aa: CASSFLPGQGRRSPGSQHF

v_gene: TRBV7-8
CDR3aa: CASSLTSGRAYTGELFF

v_gene: TRBV11-2
CDR3aa: CATRQDRGNEKLFF

v_gene: TRBV15
CDR3aa: CATSRAGGSQYF

v_gene: TRBV19
CDR3aa: CASREPGTSGERGYNEQFF

v_gene: TRBV6-6
CDR3aa: CASRPQLAGLYEQYF

v_gene: TRBV19
CDR3aa: CASSIARTSGVSYNEQFF

v_gene: TRBV7-9
CDR3aa: CASSLRGGLALDEQFF

v_gene: TRBV28
CDR3aa: CASSLALAGYNEQFF

v_gene: TRBV6-5
CDR3aa: CASSFWRLAKNIQYF

v_gene: TRBV11-2
CDR3aa: CASSLVSQFNSPLHF

v_gene: TRBV5-6
CDR3aa: CASSQGGVAGAYEQYF

v_gene: TRBV28
CDR3aa: CASSGLSRSYEQYF

v_gene: TRBV7-2
CDR3aa: CASSPGLAGVETQYF

v_gene: TRBV4-1
CDR3aa: CASSQVTEPAGYTF

v_gene: TRBV10-2
CDR3aa: CASSESGGLRYEQYF

v_gene: TRBV10-2
CDR3aa: CASSNPPVSRYEQYF

v_gene: TRBV4-1
CDR3aa: CASSQGRPYTDSRSSYNEQFF

v_gene: TRBV5-6
CDR3aa: CASSPLVDRGYSGNTIYF

v_gene: TRBV15
CDR3aa: CATSRDATGNTGELFF

v_gene: TRBV4-1
CDR3aa: CASSQSLAGLNTGELFF

v_gene: TRBV5-1
CDR3aa: CASSLILNTEAFF

v_gene: TRBV29-1
CDR3aa: CSVEAPGQFGGYEQYF

v_gene: TRBV9
CDR3aa: CASSAGTIPDQPQHF

v_gene: TRBV27
CDR3aa: CASSLFPGVSNEQFF

v_gene: TRBV5-1
CDR3aa: CASSWDHGGEKLFF

v_gene: TRBV5-1
CDR3aa: CASSLQGENIQYF

v_gene: TRBV7-9
CDR3aa: CASSLDPGLDEQYF

v_gene: TRBV28
CDR3aa: CASTSGRIGLWRNQPQHF